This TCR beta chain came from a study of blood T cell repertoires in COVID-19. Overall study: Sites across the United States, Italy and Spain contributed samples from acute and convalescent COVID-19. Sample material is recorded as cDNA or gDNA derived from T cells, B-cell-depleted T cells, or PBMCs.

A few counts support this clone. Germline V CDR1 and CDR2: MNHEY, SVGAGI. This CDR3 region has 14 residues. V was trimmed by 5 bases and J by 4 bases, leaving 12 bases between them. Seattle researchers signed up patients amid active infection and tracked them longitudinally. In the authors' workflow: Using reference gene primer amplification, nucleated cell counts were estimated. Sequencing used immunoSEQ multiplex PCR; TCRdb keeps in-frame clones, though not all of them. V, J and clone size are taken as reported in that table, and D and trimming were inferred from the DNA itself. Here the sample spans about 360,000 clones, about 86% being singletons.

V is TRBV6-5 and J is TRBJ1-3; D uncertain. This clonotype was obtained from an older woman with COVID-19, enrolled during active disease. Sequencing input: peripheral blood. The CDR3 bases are TGTGCCAGCAGTACTCCGGTCTGGGGAAACACCATATATTTT. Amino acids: CASSTPVWGNTIYF.